This T cell receptor beta chain comes out of a study of identical twins. Notes on the study in general: Clonotypes of the beta chain that were abundant in cord blood carried fewer insertions (memory repertoires showed none). Sequences that were out-of-frame, alpha and twin-shared displayed an excess of low generation probability.

There are 13 residues in the CDR3. The ends were cut back, 6 bases at V and 8 bases at J, with 15 bases in the middle. CDR1 is SEHNR and CDR2 is FQNEAQ in the germline V gene (reference sequence). Each CDR3 protein is one row after TCRdb ran MiXCR on the 5' RACE reads. The table lists hundreds of thousands of distinct CDR3 sequences, over 5% of them singletons. This clonotype was counted between two and nine times. What it recognizes is unknown. The specimen sequenced was naive T cells sorted from blood. This receptor was taken from a man younger than 35 in good health. This chain uses TRBV7-9 with TRBJ2-3, with D tentatively TRBD1 or TRBD2 (5 bases each). CDR3 bases: TGTGCCAGCAGGGACAATCACGGGATTACGCAGTATTTT. Protein sequence: CASRDNHGITQYF. The variable domain in full, completed from reference TRBV7-9 and TRBJ2-3, reads DTGVSQNPRHKITKRGQNVTFRCDPISEHNRLYWYRQTLGQGPEFLTYFQNEAQLEKSRLLSDRFSAERPKGSFSTLEIQRTEQGDSAMYLCASRDNHGITQYFGPGTRLTVL.